This TCR beta chain is from a study of blood T cell repertoires in COVID-19. Across the study: Samples taken during acute and convalescent COVID-19 were collected in the United States, Italy and Spain.

Original analysis: Nucleated cell number was recorded as an estimate derived from reference gene primer amplification. Measured with immunoSEQ multiplex PCR; TCRdb has only the in-frame clones, and not every one. V and J calls and clone size come straight from that table; D and trimming were deduced from the DNA. The sample includes around 180,000 clones, approximately 91% of them seen just once. CDR3 length equals 14 residues. CDR1 is MNHEY, CDR2 SVGAGI, per germline. The V end lost 6 bases, the J end lost 3 bases, and 11 bases lay between the germline ends. The TCR comes from a man between 65 and 80 years old with active or convalescent COVID-19. The sample taken for sequencing was peripheral blood. This chain joins TRBV6-5 and TRBJ2-2; tentative D call: TRBD1 (6 bases). The chain's CDR3 is CASRIDRYTGELFF. For the CDR3, the DNA is TGTGCCAGCAGGATCGACAGGTACACCGGGGAGCTGTTTTTT.